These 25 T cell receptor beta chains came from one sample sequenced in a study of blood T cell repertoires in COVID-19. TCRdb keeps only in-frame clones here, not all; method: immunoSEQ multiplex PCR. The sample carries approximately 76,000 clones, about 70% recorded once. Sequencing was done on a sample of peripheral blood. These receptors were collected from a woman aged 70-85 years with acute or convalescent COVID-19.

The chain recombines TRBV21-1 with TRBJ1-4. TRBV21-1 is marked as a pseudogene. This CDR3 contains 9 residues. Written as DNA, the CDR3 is TGTGCCAGTCTTGAAAAACTGTTTTTT. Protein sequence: CASLEKLFF.

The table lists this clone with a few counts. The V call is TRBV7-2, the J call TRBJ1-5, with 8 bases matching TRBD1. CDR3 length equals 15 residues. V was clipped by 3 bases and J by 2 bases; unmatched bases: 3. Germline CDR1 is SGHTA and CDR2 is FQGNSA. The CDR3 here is CASSLKTGGNQPQHF. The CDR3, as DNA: TGTGCCAGCAGCTTGAAGACAGGGGGCAATCAGCCCCAGCATTTT.

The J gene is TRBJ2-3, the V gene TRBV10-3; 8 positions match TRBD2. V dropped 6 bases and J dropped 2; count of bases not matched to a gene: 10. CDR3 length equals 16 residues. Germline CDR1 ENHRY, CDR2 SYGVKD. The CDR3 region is CAISGGGRAITDTQYF. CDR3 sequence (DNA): TGTGCCATCAGCGGGGGGGGCAGGGCGATCACAGATACGCAGTATTTT.

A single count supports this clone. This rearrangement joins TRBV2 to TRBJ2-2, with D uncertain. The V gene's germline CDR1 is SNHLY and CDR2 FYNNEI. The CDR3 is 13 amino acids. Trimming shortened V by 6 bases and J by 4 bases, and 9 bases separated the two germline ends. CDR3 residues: CASRQLPTGELFF. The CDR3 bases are TGTGCCAGCAGACAGTTGCCCACCGGGGAGCTGTTTTTT.

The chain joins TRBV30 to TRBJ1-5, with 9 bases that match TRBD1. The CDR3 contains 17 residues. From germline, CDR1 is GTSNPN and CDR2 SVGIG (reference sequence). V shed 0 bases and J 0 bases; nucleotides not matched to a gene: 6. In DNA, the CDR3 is TGTGCCTGGAGTGTTGACAGGGGGACGTATAGCAATCAGCCCCAGCATTTT. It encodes CAWSVDRGTYSNQPQHF.

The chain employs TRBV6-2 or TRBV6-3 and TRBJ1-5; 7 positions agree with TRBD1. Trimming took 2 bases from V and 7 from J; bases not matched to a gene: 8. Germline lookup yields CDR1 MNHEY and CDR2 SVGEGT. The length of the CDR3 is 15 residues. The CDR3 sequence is CASSYPTGSDQPQHF. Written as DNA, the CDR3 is TGTGCCAGCAGTTACCCGACAGGGTCGGACCAGCCCCAGCATTTT.

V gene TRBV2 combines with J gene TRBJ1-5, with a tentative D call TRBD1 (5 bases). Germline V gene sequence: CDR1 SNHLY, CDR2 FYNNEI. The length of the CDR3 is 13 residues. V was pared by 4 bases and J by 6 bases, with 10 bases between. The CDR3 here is CASSAGQIQPQHF. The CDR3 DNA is TGTGCCAGCAGTGCCGGACAAATTCAGCCCCAGCATTTT.

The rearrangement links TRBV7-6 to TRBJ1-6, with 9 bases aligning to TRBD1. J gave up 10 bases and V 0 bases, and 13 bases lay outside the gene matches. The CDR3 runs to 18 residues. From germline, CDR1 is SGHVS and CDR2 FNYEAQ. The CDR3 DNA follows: TGTGCCAGCAGCTTAGCCCCCCCGGGGGGGACAGGGAGGTCACCCCTCCACTTT. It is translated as CASSLAPPGGTGRSPLHF.

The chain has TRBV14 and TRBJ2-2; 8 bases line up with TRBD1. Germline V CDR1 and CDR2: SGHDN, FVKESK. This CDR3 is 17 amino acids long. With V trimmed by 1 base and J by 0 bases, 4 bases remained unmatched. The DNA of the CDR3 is TGTGCCAGCAGCCAAGGGGGACAGGTTACGAACACCGGGGAGCTGTTTTTT. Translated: CASSQGGQVTNTGELFF.

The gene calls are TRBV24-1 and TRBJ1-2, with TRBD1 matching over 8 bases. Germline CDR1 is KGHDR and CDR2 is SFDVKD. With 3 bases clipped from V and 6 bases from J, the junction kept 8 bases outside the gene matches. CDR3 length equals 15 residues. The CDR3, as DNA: TGTGCCACCAGTGATCCATGGACAGGGCGGGATGGCTACACCTTC. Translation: CATSDPWTGRDGYTF.

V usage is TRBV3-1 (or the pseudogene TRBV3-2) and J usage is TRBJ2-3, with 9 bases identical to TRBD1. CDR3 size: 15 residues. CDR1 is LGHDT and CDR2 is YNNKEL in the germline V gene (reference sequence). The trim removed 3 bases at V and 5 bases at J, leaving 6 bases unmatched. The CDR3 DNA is TGTGCCAGCAGCCAGGACAGGGGAACTAAAGATACGCAGTATTTT. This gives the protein CASSQDRGTKDTQYF.

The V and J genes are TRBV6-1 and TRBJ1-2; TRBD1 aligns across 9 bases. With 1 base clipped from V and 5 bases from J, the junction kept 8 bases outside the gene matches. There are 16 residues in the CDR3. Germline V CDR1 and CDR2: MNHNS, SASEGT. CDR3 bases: TGTGCCAGCAGTGAAGGGCTGACAGGGGGTCTTTATGGCTACACCTTC. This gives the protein CASSEGLTGGLYGYTF.

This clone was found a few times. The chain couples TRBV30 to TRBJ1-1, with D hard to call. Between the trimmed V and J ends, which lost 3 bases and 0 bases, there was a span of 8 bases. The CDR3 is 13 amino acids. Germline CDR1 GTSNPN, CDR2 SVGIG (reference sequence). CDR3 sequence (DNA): TGTGCCTGGAGCAGGCTGATGAACACTGAAGCTTTCTTT. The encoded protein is CAWSRLMNTEAFF.

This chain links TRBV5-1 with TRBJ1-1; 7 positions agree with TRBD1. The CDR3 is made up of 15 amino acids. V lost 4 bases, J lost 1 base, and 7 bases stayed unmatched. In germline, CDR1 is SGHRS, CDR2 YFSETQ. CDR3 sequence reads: CASSPRQGSNTEAFF. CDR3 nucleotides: TGCGCCAGCAGCCCCAGACAGGGCTCGAACACTGAAGCTTTCTTT. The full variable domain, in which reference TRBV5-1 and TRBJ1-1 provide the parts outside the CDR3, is KAGVTQTPRYLIKTRGQQVTLSCSPISGHRSVSWYQQTPGQGLQFLFEYFSETQRNKGNFPGRFSGRQFSNSRSEMNVSTLELGDSALYLCASSPRQGSNTEAFFGQGTRLTVV.

The CDR3 is CASSRRLGTSGANVLTF. The CDR3 DNA reads TGTGCCAGCAGCCGGAGACTAGGTACCTCTGGGGCCAACGTCCTGACTTTC. V gene TRBV3-1 (or the pseudogene TRBV3-2) combines with J gene TRBJ2-6; perhaps TRBD2 as D (6 bases). CDR3 size: 17 residues. The germline V gene has CDR1 LGHDT and CDR2 YNNKEL (reference sequence). V lost 4 bases and J lost 0, with 13 bases in between.

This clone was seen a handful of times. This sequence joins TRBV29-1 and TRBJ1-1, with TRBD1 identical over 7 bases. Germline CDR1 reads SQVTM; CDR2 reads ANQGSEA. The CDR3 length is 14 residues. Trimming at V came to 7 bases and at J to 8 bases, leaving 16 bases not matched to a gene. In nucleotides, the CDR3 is TGCAGCGCGGCGGTAGGGGGCGCTGTCCGGGAAGCTTTCTTT. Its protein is CSAAVGGAVREAFF.

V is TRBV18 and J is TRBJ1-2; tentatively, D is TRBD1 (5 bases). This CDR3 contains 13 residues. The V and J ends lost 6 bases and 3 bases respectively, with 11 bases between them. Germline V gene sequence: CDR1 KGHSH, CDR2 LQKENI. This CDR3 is CASSSRGDYGYTF. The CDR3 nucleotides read TGTGCCAGCTCGTCACGGGGGGACTATGGCTACACCTTC.

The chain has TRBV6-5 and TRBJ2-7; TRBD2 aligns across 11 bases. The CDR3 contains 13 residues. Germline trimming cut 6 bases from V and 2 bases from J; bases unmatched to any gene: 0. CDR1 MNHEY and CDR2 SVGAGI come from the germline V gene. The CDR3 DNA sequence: TGTGCCAGCAGGACTAGCGGGGCCTACGAGCAGTACTTC. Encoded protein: CASRTSGAYEQYF.

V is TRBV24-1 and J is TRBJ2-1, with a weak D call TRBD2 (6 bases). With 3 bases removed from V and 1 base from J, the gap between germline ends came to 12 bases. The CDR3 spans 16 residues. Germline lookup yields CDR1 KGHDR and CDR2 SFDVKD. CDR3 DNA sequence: TGTGCCACCAGTGATCCGGCGGGAAGATCCTACAATGAGCAGTTCTTC. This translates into CATSDPAGRSYNEQFF.

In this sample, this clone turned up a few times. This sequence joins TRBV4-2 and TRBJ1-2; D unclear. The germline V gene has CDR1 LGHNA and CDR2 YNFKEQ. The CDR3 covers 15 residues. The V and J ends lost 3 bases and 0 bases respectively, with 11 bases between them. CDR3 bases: TGTGCCAGCAGCCAGAATTTCGGGGCTAACTATGGCTACACCTTC. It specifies CASSQNFGANYGYTF.

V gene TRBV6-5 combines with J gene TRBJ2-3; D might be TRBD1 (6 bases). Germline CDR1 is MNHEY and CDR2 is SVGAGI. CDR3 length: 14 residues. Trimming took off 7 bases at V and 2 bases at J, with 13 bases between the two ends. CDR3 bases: TGTGCCAGCACCCCAGGGGCATCCACAGATACGCAGTATTTT. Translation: CASTPGASTDTQYF.

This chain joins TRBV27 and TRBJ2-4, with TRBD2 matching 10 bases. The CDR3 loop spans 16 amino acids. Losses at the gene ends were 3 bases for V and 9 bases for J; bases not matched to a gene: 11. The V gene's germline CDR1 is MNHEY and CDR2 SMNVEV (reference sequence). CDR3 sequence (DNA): TGTGCCAGCAGTTTTGGAGCGGGAGGGCCGACGGGCATTCAGTACTTC. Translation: CASSFGAGGPTGIQYF.

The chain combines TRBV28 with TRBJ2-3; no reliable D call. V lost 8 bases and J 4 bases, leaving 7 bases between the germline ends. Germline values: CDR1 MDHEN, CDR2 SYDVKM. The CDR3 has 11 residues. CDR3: CASVQSDTQYF. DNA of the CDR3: TGTGCCAGCGTGCAGTCAGATACGCAGTATTTT.

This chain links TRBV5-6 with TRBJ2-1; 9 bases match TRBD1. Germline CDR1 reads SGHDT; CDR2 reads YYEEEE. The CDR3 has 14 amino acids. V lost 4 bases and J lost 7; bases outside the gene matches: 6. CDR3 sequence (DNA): TGTGCCAGCAGCCCCTGGGACAGGGCAAATGAGCAGTTCTTC. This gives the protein CASSPWDRANEQFF.

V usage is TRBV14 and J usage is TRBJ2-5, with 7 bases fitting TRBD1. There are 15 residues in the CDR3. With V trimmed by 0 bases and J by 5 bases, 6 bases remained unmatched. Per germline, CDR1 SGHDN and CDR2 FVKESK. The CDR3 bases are TGTGCCAGCAGCCAAGATAGAGGGACAGCTGAGACCCAGTACTTC. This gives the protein CASSQDRGTAETQYF.